A single sample gave rise to the 2 T cell receptor beta chains below, sequenced in a study of cytomegalovirus exposure and HLA in healthy donors. Primers included in the PCR were 60 Vbeta and 13 Jbeta primers. Using immunoSEQ multiplex PCR, the repertoire was profiled, and TCRdb retains in-frame clones only, with some absent. This sample's table has roughly 73,000 clones. The specimen was PBMCs. The receptors were gathered from a female donor in good health and CMV-seropositive.

V is TRBV19 and J is TRBJ1-1; TRBD1 might be the D (5 bases). The ends were cut back, 1 base at V and 5 bases at J, with 14 bases in the middle. This CDR3 is 15 amino acids long. The germline gives CDR1 LNHDA, CDR2 SQIVND (reference sequence). CDR3 sequence: CASSIGRQGGTEAFF. Here the CDR3 DNA reads TGTGCCAGTAGTATAGGTAGGCAGGGAGGGACTGAAGCTTTCTTT.

The chain carries TRBV5-6 and TRBJ2-1, with D possibly TRBD2 on 5 matching bases. The germline V gene encodes CDR1 SGHDT and CDR2 YYEEEE. This CDR3 contains 16 residues. Trimming removed 0 bases at V and 9 bases at J, with 19 bases between. Written as DNA, the CDR3 is TGTGCCAGCAGCTTGGAGCCGGGAAACCTACATGGTGAGCAGTTCTTC. Its translation is CASSLEPGNLHGEQFF.